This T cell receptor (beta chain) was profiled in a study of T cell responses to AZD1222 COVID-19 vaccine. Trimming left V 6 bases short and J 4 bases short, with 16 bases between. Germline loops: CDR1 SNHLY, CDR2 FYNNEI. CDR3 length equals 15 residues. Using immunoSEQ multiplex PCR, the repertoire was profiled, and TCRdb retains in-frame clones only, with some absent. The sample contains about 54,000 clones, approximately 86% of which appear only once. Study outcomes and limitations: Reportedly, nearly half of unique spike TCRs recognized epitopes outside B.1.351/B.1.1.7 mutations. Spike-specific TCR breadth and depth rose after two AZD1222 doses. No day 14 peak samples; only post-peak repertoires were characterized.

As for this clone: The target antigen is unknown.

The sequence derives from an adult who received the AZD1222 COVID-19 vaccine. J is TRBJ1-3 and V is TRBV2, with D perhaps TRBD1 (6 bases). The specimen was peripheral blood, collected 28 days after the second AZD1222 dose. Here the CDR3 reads CASRDYRASGNTIYF. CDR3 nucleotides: TGTGCCAGCAGAGACTACAGGGCAAGCGGAAACACCATATATTTT. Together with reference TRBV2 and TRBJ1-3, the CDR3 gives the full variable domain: EPEVTQTPSHQVTQMGQEVILRCVPISNHLYFYWYRQILGQKVEFLVSFYNNEISEKSEIFDDQFSVERPDGSNFTLKIRSTKLEDSAMYFCASRDYRASGNTIYFGEGSWLTVV.